These 19 T cell receptor beta chains came from one sample sequenced in a study of breast tumors, draining lymph nodes, adjacent tissues (dated by TCRdb to 2016 to 2017). The library was built by means of multiplex PCR. Instrument used: Illumina HiSeq 2000. TCRdb passed the public sequencing reads through fastp at Q25 and MiXCR, retaining productive beta sequences. One record per CDR3 amino acid sequence lists the most common genes and DNA. The sample yields 16,000 or so distinct CDR3 sequences; roughly 46% were counted once. The ten largest make up 13% of the sample. Sequencing was carried out using tumor-adjacent breast tissue. The origin of the receptors is a female donor with breast cancer. Some clones in this sample may be carry-over from other donors' samples.

This clonotype has at least ten counts. This may be a read error, as it is one base from a much larger clone. This chain links TRBV6-5 with TRBJ1-5; 7 positions agree with TRBD1. This CDR3 spans 17 amino acids. CDR1 and CDR2 (germline): MNHEY, SVGAGI. V shed 4 bases and J 6 bases; nucleotides not matched to a gene: 15. CDR3 DNA sequence: TGTGCCAGCAGTTCCTCGGGGCAGGGGGTAGGTCGTCAGCCCCAGCATTTT. It specifies CASSSSGQGVGRQPQHF.

The table lists this clonotype with a few counts. This chain links TRBV24-1 with TRBJ2-2; 14 nucleotides align to TRBD2. In germline, CDR1 is KGHDR, CDR2 SFDVKD. V lost 3 bases, J lost 0 bases, and 5 bases stayed unmatched. This CDR3 contains 19 residues. Here the CDR3 DNA reads TGTGCCACCAGTGATCTTGGGACTAGCGGGAGATCGAACACCGGGGAGCTGTTTTTT. This encodes CATSDLGTSGRSNTGELFF.

This clonotype is medium-sized (0.01 to 0.1%) in the sample. The chain employs TRBV5-1 and TRBJ2-2; 7 positions match TRBD1. This CDR3 region has 13 residues. From germline, CDR1 is SGHRS and CDR2 YFSETQ. V was clipped by 4 bases and J by 5 bases; unmatched bases: 2. This chain's CDR3 is CASSRQGTGELFF. The CDR3 bases are TGCGCCAGCAGCCGACAGGGTACCGGGGAGCTGTTTTTT.

This clonotype was recorded at least ten times. The V and J genes are TRBV5-4 and TRBJ2-1; 8 bases are shared with TRBD1. This CDR3 is 13 amino acids long. J was trimmed by 5 bases and V by 4 bases; bases with no gene match: 2. In germline, CDR1 is SGHNT, CDR2 YYREEE (reference sequence). Here the CDR3 reads CASSLDRDNEQFF. The DNA of the CDR3 is TGTGCCAGCAGCCTGGACAGGGACAATGAGCAGTTCTTC. Supplemented by reference TRBV5-4 and TRBJ2-1, the full variable domain reads ETGVTQSPTHLIKTRGQQVTLRCSSQSGHNTVSWYQQALGQGPQFIFQYYREEENGRGNFPPRFSGLQFPNYSSELNVNALELDDSALYLCASSLDRDNEQFFGPGTRLTVL.

The chain employs TRBV7-9 and TRBJ2-3; 7 nucleotides match TRBD2. Germline V CDR1 and CDR2: SEHNR, FQNEAQ (reference sequence). Trimming at V came to 0 bases and at J to 5 bases, leaving 5 bases not matched to a gene. The CDR3 spans 15 residues. DNA of the CDR3: TGTGCCAGCAGCTTAGCTCGGGGGGTGAAAGATACGCAGTATTTT. Translating gives CASSLARGVKDTQYF.

The genes are TRBV24-1 and TRBJ2-7; 13 nucleotides match TRBD2. Trimming cost V 4 bases and J 6 bases; bases outside gene matches: 8. From germline, CDR1 is KGHDR and CDR2 SFDVKD. This CDR3 spans 16 amino acids. The CDR3 reads CATSDGLAGDVGEQYF. The CDR3 coding sequence is TGTGCCACCAGTGACGGACTAGCGGGAGACGTGGGCGAGCAGTACTTC.

This clonotype is medium-sized (0.01 to 0.1%) by share. The chain employs TRBV29-1 and TRBJ2-3; 11 bases agree with TRBD2. CDR1 SQVTM and CDR2 ANQGSEA come from the germline V gene. The CDR3 contains 14 residues. V shed 3 bases, J shed 3 bases, and the junction held 2 bases outside the gene matches. As DNA, the CDR3 is TGCAGCGTTGATAGCGGGAGGGGAACAGATACGCAGTATTTT. Residues: CSVDSGRGTDTQYF.

The rearrangement uses TRBV29-1 and TRBJ1-2; D might be TRBD1 (5 bases). The CDR3 consists of 13 residues. Germline values: CDR1 SQVTM, CDR2 ANQGSEA. Trimming pared 4 bases from V and 2 bases from J, leaving 11 bases between. The CDR3 DNA follows: TGCAGCGTTGCGGGGGGACTAAACTATGGCTACACCTTC. Translation gives CSVAGGLNYGYTF.

This clonotype was seen ten or more times. The J gene is TRBJ2-5, the V gene TRBV6-2 or TRBV6-3, with 8 bases identical to TRBD1. The CDR3 extends over 17 amino acids. V gave up 5 bases and J gave up 4 bases; unmatched junction bases: 15. The germline V gene encodes CDR1 MNHEY and CDR2 SVGEGT. The CDR3 DNA is TGTGCCAGCAGTCTGGACAGGGCCGACCGTTGGGGAGAGACCCAGTACTTC. Its translation: CASSLDRADRWGETQYF.

This clonotype was picked up a small number of times. The chain has TRBV18 and TRBJ2-1, with 12 bases identical to TRBD2. Germline V lookup: CDR1 KGHSH, CDR2 LQKENI. The length of the CDR3 is 17 residues. V trimming: 3 bases; J trimming: 1 base; junction bases outside the gene matches: 4. DNA of the CDR3: TGTGCCAGCTCACCCTCTAGCGGGGGGGGTTCCTACAATGAGCAGTTCTTC. Translation gives CASSPSSGGGSYNEQFF. Filled out from reference TRBV18 and TRBJ2-1, the complete variable domain reads NAGVMQNPRHLVRRRGQEARLRCSPMKGHSHVYWYRQLPEEGLKFMVYLQKENIIDESGMPKERFSAEFPKEGPSILRIQQVVRGDSAAYFCASSPSSGGGSYNEQFFGPGTRLTVL.

Concerning this clonotype itself: One junction end does not reproduce the germline sequence, and a read error may be involved. This rearrangement joins TRBV6-2 or TRBV6-3 to TRBJ1-2; D unclear. Looked up from germline, CDR1 is MNHEY and CDR2 is SVGEGT. The CDR3 covers 11 residues. The CDR3 here is CATQLNYGYAF. The CDR3 DNA sequence: TGTGCCACCCAGCTAAACTATGGCTACGCCTTC.

This clonotype is medium-sized by share. The chain recombines TRBV11-2 with TRBJ2-1; D is uncertain. The CDR3 contains 13 residues. V lost 3 bases to trimming and J lost 8 bases, with 11 bases between them. Germline V gene data show CDR1 as SGHAT and CDR2 as FQNNGV. The CDR3 coding sequence is TGTGCCAGCAGCTTCGGTTTTAGGGATGAGCAGTTCTTC. It translates to CASSFGFRDEQFF.

The V call is TRBV20-1, the J call TRBJ2-1, with 12 positions matching TRBD2. J lost 12 bases, V lost 5 bases, and 2 bases had no gene match. This CDR3 is built from 11 residues. The V gene's germline CDR1 is DFQATT and CDR2 SNEGSKA (reference sequence). The CDR3 here is CSAPTSGGQFF. CDR3 coding DNA: TGCAGTGCTCCGACTAGCGGGGGGCAGTTCTTC.

A single count supports this clonotype. The rearrangement links TRBV9 to TRBJ2-7; the match to TRBD1 covers 10 bases. Unmatched junction bases numbered 11, after V lost 0 bases and J lost 5 bases. CDR1 SGDLS and CDR2 YYNGEE come from the germline V gene. The CDR3 runs to 17 residues. CDR3 in DNA: TGTGCCAGCAGCGTAGCCGCCGGGGGACAGGGGACCAACGAGCAGTACTTC. Its translation is CASSVAAGGQGTNEQYF.

This clonotype was recorded many times. The V call is TRBV19, the J call TRBJ1-4; D may be TRBD1 (5 bases). The CDR3 runs to 15 residues. In germline, CDR1 is LNHDA, CDR2 SQIVND (reference sequence). Deletions cut 0 bases from V and 3 bases from J, with 8 bases between. CDR3 DNA: TGTGCCAGTAGTATAGAGGGGACGTCTAATGAAAAACTGTTTTTT. It encodes CASSIEGTSNEKLFF.

This clonotype was picked up many times. This sequence joins TRBV12-3 or TRBV12-4 and TRBJ2-2, with TRBD2 matching 15 bases. J lost 4 bases, V lost 1 base, and 13 bases had no gene match. The CDR3 runs to 21 residues. The DNA of the CDR3 is TGTGCCAGCAGTTTAGGATCCGCCCCCGGACTAGCGGGAGGGAGCACCGGGGAGCTGTTTTTT. Amino acids: CASSLGSAPGLAGGSTGELFF.

The V call is TRBV7-9, the J call TRBJ2-3, with no clear D. CDR3 length: 10 residues. Germline V lookup: CDR1 SEHNR, CDR2 FQNEAQ (reference sequence). V was pared by 11 bases and J by 2 bases, with 5 bases between. The CDR3 region is CAGHTDTQYF. In nucleotides, the CDR3 is TGTGCCGGCCACACAGATACGCAGTATTTT.

The V gene is TRBV4-3, the J gene TRBJ1-2; 9 nucleotides align to TRBD1. The trim removed 2 bases at V and 4 bases at J, leaving 8 bases unmatched. This CDR3 comprises 16 residues. CDR1 is LGHNA and CDR2 is YSLEER in the germline V gene. The CDR3 DNA reads as TGCGCCAGCAGCCAATTCGGGACAGGGACACTCTATGGCTACACCTTC. It translates to CASSQFGTGTLYGYTF.

The chain uses TRBV6-5 and TRBJ2-1; the D is unclear. The CDR3 has 11 residues. Germline V CDR1 and CDR2: MNHEY, SVGAGI. Between the trimmed V and J ends, which lost 0 bases and 10 bases, there was a span of 4 bases. The CDR3: CASSYSREQFF. The DNA for the CDR3 is TGTGCCAGCAGTTACTCGAGAGAGCAGTTCTTC.